The entry that follows covers one T cell receptor (beta chain) sequence. Only in-frame clones appear in the TCRdb table, and some are missing; sequencing was by immunoSEQ multiplex PCR. The sample holds approximately 260,000 clones, 89% seen once. The V and J ends lost 3 bases and 1 base, in that order; junction bases with no gene match: 0. The CDR3 extends over 15 amino acids. Germline V lookup: CDR1 MNHNS, CDR2 SASEGT. The data stem from a study of blood T cell repertoires in COVID-19. The wider study: Italy, Spain and the United States were the sources of the convalescent and acute COVID-19 samples. Sample material is recorded as cDNA or gDNA derived from T cells, B-cell-depleted T cells, or PBMCs.

Sequenced sample: peripheral blood. The rearrangement joins TRBV6-1 to TRBJ2-3; 11 nucleotides align to TRBD2. The sequence was collected from a woman aged 40 to 50 who had recovered from COVID-19. DNA for the CDR3: TGTGCCAGCAGTGAGGGACTAGCGGGCACAGATACGCAGTATTTT. Residues: CASSEGLAGTDTQYF.